This is a list of T cell receptor beta chains from one sample in a study of OX40 agonist ivuxolimab in advanced cancers. Sequenced by immunoSEQ multiplex PCR; TCRdb stores in-frame clones only, minus some. This sample has roughly 8,000 clones; 79% occur once, and the top ten carry under 40%. Sequencing used CD4+ or CD8+ T cells sorted from blood, obtained in a trial of the OX40 agonist ivuxolimab. Every receptor here comes from an adult with an advanced solid tumor such as melanoma, head and neck, liver or kidney cancer. The CDR3 runs from the conserved cysteine through the conserved F or W. A D gene is named only where the DNA matches it firmly. The size of a clone is reported for some rows only, either as once, few or many, or as a class for expanded clones.

v_gene	d_gene	len	j_gene	abundance	CDR3aa	CDR3nt
TRBV11-1	NA	14	TRBJ2-1	NA	CASSSPALYNEQFF	TGTGCCAGCAGCTCCCCCGCCCTTTACAATGAGCAGTTCTTC
TRBV5-6	NA	13	TRBJ1-4	NA	CASSLFINEKLFF	TGTGCCAGCAGCTTGTTTATTAATGAAAAACTGTTTTTT
TRBV19	TRBD1	16	TRBJ2-1	NA	CASSRSGTGGTGEQFF	TGTGCCAGTAGTCGCTCCGGGACAGGGGGCACGGGCGAGCAGTTCTTC
TRBV6-1	NA	17	TRBJ1-2	NA	CASSATLSFSRNYGYTF	TGTGCCAGCAGTGCGACTTTGAGCTTTTCGAGGAACTATGGCTACACCTTC
TRBV10-3	TRBD2	17	TRBJ2-2	once	CAITYSGTSWNTGELFF	TGTGCCATCACCTACTCCGGGACTAGCTGGAACACCGGGGAGCTGTTTTTT
TRBV28	TRBD2	18	TRBJ2-1	NA	CASRPTSGPLSSYNEQFF	TGTGCCAGCAGACCCACTAGCGGGCCCTTGAGCTCCTACAATGAGCAGTTCTTC
TRBV7-8	TRBD2	18	TRBJ2-5	few	CASSLPLAGLSFQETQYF	TGTGCCAGCAGCTTACCACTAGCGGGACTATCGTTCCAAGAGACCCAGTACTTC
TRBV29-1	TRBD1	15	TRBJ2-6	NA	CSVEQGAQGANVLTF	TGCAGCGTTGAACAGGGGGCGCAAGGGGCCAACGTCCTGACTTTC
TRBV29-1	NA	12	TRBJ2-7	NA	CSVAQSSGEQYF	TGCAGCGTTGCACAGTCCTCCGGCGAGCAGTACTTC
TRBV11-3	NA	15	TRBJ2-1	NA	CASSAGAGPLDEQFF	TGTGCCAGCAGCGCAGGGGCGGGGCCCCTCGATGAGCAGTTCTTC
TRBV9	NA	18	TRBJ2-1	NA	CASSREDGGAKSYNEQFF	TGTGCCAGCAGCAGGGAGGATGGGGGGGCCAAATCCTACAATGAGCAGTTCTTC
TRBV7-6	TRBD1	16	TRBJ2-3	NA	CASSLTGSPSTDTQYF	TGTGCCAGCAGCTTGACAGGGTCCCCTAGCACAGATACGCAGTATTTT
TRBV4-3	NA	15	TRBJ2-7	NA	CASSQGLAVGYEQYF	TGCGCCAGCAGCCAGGGGCTAGCAGTAGGCTACGAGCAGTACTTC
TRBV7-9	NA	12	TRBJ2-7	once	CASSSQGVEQYF	TGTGCCAGCAGCTCCCAGGGCGTCGAGCAGTACTTC
TRBV27	NA	15	TRBJ2-7	NA	CASSRGGTGGSEQYF	TGTGCCAGCAGCCGCGGCGGGACTGGGGGGTCCGAGCAGTACTTC
TRBV19	NA	14	TRBJ1-1	NA	CASSIFLQNTEAFF	TGTGCCAGTAGTATTTTTTTACAGAACACTGAAGCTTTCTTT
TRBV21-1	NA	13	TRBJ2-2	NA	CATPGRTTGELFF	TGTGCCACACCGGGACGGACTACCGGGGAGCTGTTTTTT
TRBV4-3	NA	15	TRBJ2-5	NA	CASSQVIGAGETQYF	TGCGCCAGCAGCCAAGTAATAGGGGCCGGTGAGACCCAGTACTTC
TRBV5-6	TRBD1	17	TRBJ1-3	medium-sized	CASSLQGAMRSGNTIYF	TGTGCCAGCAGCTTGCAGGGGGCGATGAGATCTGGAAACACCATATATTTT
TRBV4-1	TRBD2	16	TRBJ2-1	NA	CASSLGSSGRANEQFF	TGCGCCAGCAGCCTTGGGAGTAGCGGGAGGGCCAATGAGCAGTTCTTC
TRBV28	NA	15	TRBJ2-7	once	CASSVEGASSYEQYF	TGTGCCAGCAGTGTGGAAGGGGCCTCCTCCTACGAGCAGTACTTC
TRBV28	NA	14	TRBJ1-1	NA	CASAHREWNTEAFF	TGTGCCAGCGCACACAGGGAGTGGAACACTGAAGCTTTCTTT
TRBV29-1	NA	14	TRBJ1-1	few	CSVFRTDLTPEAFF	TGCAGCGTTTTCCGGACAGATCTAACCCCTGAAGCTTTCTTT
TRBV7-2	NA	17	TRBJ1-3	NA	CASSLVSRRTSGNTIYF	TGTGCCAGCAGCTTAGTATCTCGGAGAACATCAGGAAACACCATATATTTT
TRBV6-1	NA	12	TRBJ2-7	NA	CASSPGGYEQYF	TGTGCCAGCAGCCCCGGTGGTTACGAGCAGTACTTC
TRBV9	TRBD2	18	TRBJ2-3	NA	CASSVYPFAGGSTDTQYF	TGTGCCAGCAGCGTATACCCCTTTGCGGGAGGGAGCACAGATACGCAGTATTTT